This TCR beta chain was obtained from a study of cytomegalovirus exposure and HLA in healthy donors (dated by TCRdb to 2017 to 2019). With respect to the entire study: According to an earlier analysis of 550 to 750 of the donors, about 179 million T cells yielded approximately 120 million unique TCR beta sequences and about 280 Gb of sequence data. An early release covering roughly 640 HLA-typed donors comprised 300 to 350 gigabases of sequencing data and tens of millions of unique TCR sequences. The genetic ancestry cluster associated with self-reported Caucasian donors included 81% of the approximately 410 genotyped donors. The study aimed to test whether cataloging public T cell receptors could reveal signatures of past pathogen exposure. Using immunosequencing, the study profiled T cell repertoires from roughly 650 subjects and related those repertoires to cytomegalovirus serostatus. A separate validation cohort of roughly 110 different subjects was used in addition to the roughly 670-subject first cohort. To predict cytomegalovirus infection status, the study brought together high-throughput TCR immunosequencing, statistical association of individual TCRs with disease status, and machine learning. In a later analysis, previously published TCR beta repertoires from 666 donors were re-analyzed and high-resolution HLA genotyping was added so that TCR occurrence patterns could be studied. Rather than using new phenotypic data, the later analysis identified candidate immune exposures from TCR beta sequences and from how often those sequences occurred across donors. An earlier analysis of roughly 600 of the donors used high-throughput TCR beta sequencing to judge whether each TCR beta V gene segment behaved as functional or pseudogenic. Alongside the repertoire data, information on donor age, sex, ethnicity and CMV serostatus was compiled. In a later genetic analysis, genome-wide SNP genotypes for about three fifths of the 666 donors were used, and that subset was treated as a discovery cohort. All discovery cohort repertoires had been generated on a single sequencing platform. Class I and class II HLA loci were covered by the typing at four-digit resolution. The number of donors typed differed by locus, with 629-630 for A, B, C, DRB1 and DQB1, approximately 500 for DQA1, 606 for DPA1, and 472 for DPB1. Because of strong linkage in the cohort, four or five DR-DQ haplotypes were treated as single units for association and clustering. Across 398 genotyped donors of the cohort, an average of about 200,000 unique TCR beta nucleotide sequences per donor were sequenced, and 15% to 20% of those sequences were non-productive. The full study reports these points: A cluster of highly shared sequence variants was judged likely to represent a technical artifact of the sequencing pipeline. A further reported finding was that TCR beta sequences accurately predicted the HLA-A and HLA-B alleles for most subjects in the first cohort. When HLA alleles, especially DR and DQ, strongly co-occurred, attributing TCR associations to individual alleles was difficult. For the cohort, immune exposure information was limited to CMV serostatus. Because counts were too low, roughly 16 rarely observed V segments, including chromosome 9 orphons, were excluded from the earlier analysis of 500 to 700 of the donors. In an earlier analysis of some 540 of the donors, most TCR beta V segments appeared in productive rearrangements about 90% or about 30% of the time, broadly matching IMGT annotations. According to a later analysis, TCR association rates differed among HLA loci, with DRB1 alleles showing the most associated TCRs and HLA-C alleles showing the fewest. At a false discovery rate of 0.05, a later analysis linked 15,000 to 20,000 TCR beta sequences to specific HLA alleles. In this cohort, only TCR beta chains were sequenced, and detectable features were limited by the absence of alpha or paired-chain data. HLA typing was unavailable for some donors at each locus, so association tests used only the typed subset. According to a later analysis, parvovirus B19, influenza, CMV and Epstein-Barr virus appeared linked to several top co-occurrence clusters. The study listed 170 or so TCR beta chains as associated with cytomegalovirus. Linkage disequilibrium might explain the correlated functional status among segregating V segments, but an unknown experimental factor could not be ruled out. According to the authors, the approach could potentially be generalized to other disease states and immunological phenotypes. Some IMGT-functional V segments, including TRBV6-2 and TRBV6-3, could not be distinguished by the 87-base-pair reads and were therefore excluded. Most TCR sequences were seen in very few donors, while some public TCRs were found in many individuals. Compared with the roughly 670-donor mean, donors in an Asian-associated ancestry cluster had fewer N-insertions in productive TCRs, according to a later genetic analysis. Presence/absence analyses assumed roughly uniform sequencing depth across donors, an assumption that may not hold. In a later analysis, HLA-associated TCR beta chains showed more clonal expansion and lower generation probabilities than non-associated chains that were equally common. According to a later analysis, most CMV-associated TCR beta chains appeared to be HLA-restricted, and the HLA associations seemed to be driven largely by CMV exposure. A few of the identified cytomegalovirus-associated TCR beta chains were confirmed in vitro to be specific for cytomegalovirus antigens. In both the original and validation cohorts, the classifier was reported to diagnose cytomegalovirus status with high specificity and sensitivity. In a later genetic analysis, a missense DCLRE1C variant was associated with V-gene and J-gene trimming of TCR beta chains, and the association was replicated in an independent cohort.

The cohort consisted of some 670 healthy bone marrow donors. At the time of sampling, every cohort member was nominally healthy, though immune exposures that went unrecorded were likely present. The donor tested CMV seronegative, placing the donor among the approximately 360 seronegative members of the cohort. A peripheral blood sample was collected from each donor, and TCR beta sequencing was performed on peripheral blood mononuclear cells. Genomic DNA was extracted from the blood cell samples with the Qiagen DNeasy Blood Extraction Kit. This clone was counted only a few times. It lacks a known antigen. Qualities for individual bases were not recorded, and no much larger clone is one base off. The CDR3 sequence holds 15 residues, the cysteine and phenylalanine included. Just CDR3 DNA is preserved here, 45 bases in frame from base 1. V has 0 bases trimmed and J has 6 bases trimmed; junction bases matching no gene number 5. The CDR1 and CDR2 encoded by the germline V gene are SGHTS and YDEGEE.

Receptor libraries were prepared by the immunoSEQ multiplex PCR assay. The multiplex PCR relied on a mix of 60 forward primers for TCR Vbeta segments and 13 reverse primers for TCR Jbeta segments. The CDR3 region of rearranged TCR beta genes was amplified from genomic DNA with a multiplex PCR assay. On the Illumina HiSeq System, the amplified TCR beta libraries were sequenced as 87-base-pair reads. In the authors' own workflow: A later analysis tallied tens of millions of unique TCR beta chains across the 666 repertoires, and some 10 million of those chains were shared by two or more donors. Raw reads were error-corrected and collapsed into unique sequences with a nearest-neighbor algorithm that merged closely related sequences to remove PCR and sequencing errors. To assign V, D and J gene segments, CDR3 sequences were aligned to IMGT reference sequences. For a sequence to be retained, a match of at least six nucleotides to both a V gene segment and a J gene segment was required. A rearrangement counted as productive if the CDR3 had no stop codons and remained in frame with V and J, and every other rearrangement counted as non-productive. Following IMGT convention, CDR3 was defined as the stretch from the second conserved V-encoded cysteine up to the conserved J-encoded phenylalanine. In an earlier analysis of just under 600 of the donors, sequences lacking an unambiguous match to a single V gene segment were excluded. In an earlier analysis of 450 to 700 of the donors, V segments were called functional above 56.7% productive rearrangements and were called segregating when the between-donor standard deviation exceeded 5%. A statistical classification framework was built for diagnosing cytomegalovirus status from the catalog of TCR beta chain sequences. In a later analysis, TCR nucleotide sequences were compared against IMGT/GENE-DB human TR gene sequences so that V and J genes could be assigned. In a later analysis, CDR3 sequences and most-parsimonious VDJ recombination scenarios were assigned using the TCRdist pipeline. A later analysis defined each TCR beta chain by its CDR3 amino acid sequence plus V-gene family, and excluded reads lacking a unique V-gene family. In a later analysis, around 650 highly shared, low-generation-probability nucleotide sequences were removed to address suspected cross-contamination and a sequencing artifact. In a later analysis, a clonal expansion index for each public chain was calculated from normalized within-repertoire ranks of inferred template counts. Generation probabilities in a later analysis came from a VDJ recombination model fitted to out-of-frame rearrangements, and those results were checked against IGoR. A later analysis scored TCR-TCR, TCR-HLA and TCR-CMV co-occurrence with hypergeometric tests, applying a repertoire-size bias correction to TCR pairs. In a later analysis, false discovery rates were estimated by permuting HLA or CMV assignments 20 times. In a later analysis, co-occurring TCRs were grouped using DBSCAN, and TCRdist sequence similarity was added for clustering within HLA-allele-positive subsets. Co-occurrence clustering excluded repertoires with fewer than 30,000 or more than 120,000 public chains, plus five with anomalous nucleotide sharing. The table comes from immuneACCESS by way of TCRdb, which keeps in-frame sequences with V and J called. Part of the clones is missing from these tables; in studies checked, under half for an unresolved V gene and the rest for unknown reasons. V, J and clone size are those of that table, while D and trimming were read from the DNA. This sample is represented by 150,000 to 200,000 clones; 60% to 80% of them were singletons. Roughly 2.9% of the sample comes from the top ten.

This sequence was found in a man aged 40-49 years in good health and CMV-seronegative. The rearrangement joined TRBV5-8 to TRBJ2-1; TRBD1 fits 8 bases in the junction. Sequencing input: PBMCs. The CDR3: CASSLARTGINEQFF. The sequence in DNA is TGTGCCAGCAGCTTGGCCAGGACAGGGATCAATGAGCAGTTCTTC.